These 30 T cell receptor beta chains originate from one sample sequenced in a study of blood T cell repertoires in COVID-19. Data came from immunoSEQ multiplex PCR; TCRdb stores just in-frame clones and leaves some out. This sample carries a few hundred thousand clones, more than 75% of them seen once, and the ten largest clones take 1.2%. Sequenced material: PBMCs or T cells enriched from blood (not recorded which). These receptors originate from a woman aged 18-29 years who had recovered from COVID-19.

The chain couples TRBV30 to TRBJ2-3; the D is unclear. V lost 2 bases to trimming and J lost 8 bases, with 14 bases between them. The CDR3 extends over 13 amino acids. Germline assignment: CDR1 GTSNPN and CDR2 SVGIG (reference sequence). The CDR3 coding sequence is TGTGCCTGGAGTTTTACGGCGTCGGGTACGCAGTATTTT. Translation gives CAWSFTASGTQYF.

This clone was found once. The genes are TRBV5-4 and TRBJ2-3, with D unresolved. This CDR3 region has 12 residues. The V gene's germline CDR1 is SGHNT and CDR2 YYREEE (reference sequence). The V end was cut by 4 bases, the J end by 8 bases, with 11 bases between. CDR3 nucleotides: TGTGCCAGCAGCCCCGGTACGGGTACGCAGTATTTT. Translation gives CASSPGTGTQYF.

J is TRBJ1-1 and V is TRBV6-5; D remains ambiguous. Per germline, CDR1 MNHEY and CDR2 SVGAGI. CDR3 length: 15 residues. Trimming took off 0 bases at V and 1 base at J, with 9 bases between the two ends. CDR3 protein: CASSYSVQRNTEAFF. In DNA form, the CDR3 reads TGTGCCAGCAGTTACTCTGTACAAAGGAACACTGAAGCTTTCTTT.

This chain uses TRBV7-3 with TRBJ2-1; possibly TRBD2 for D (5 bases). V shed 1 base and J shed 4 bases, with 23 bases lying between them. Germline CDR1 SGHTA, CDR2 FQGTGA. The CDR3 consists of 19 residues. The CDR3 DNA is TGTGCCAGCAGCTTAAAGGCGACCAACATCATCCCGGGATACAATGAGCAGTTCTTC. The encoded protein is CASSLKATNIIPGYNEQFF.

The chain links TRBV7-9 to TRBJ1-1; D perhaps matches TRBD1 (5 bases). V lost 5 bases, J lost 0 bases, and 10 bases lay in between. CDR3 size: 14 residues. Germline V gene lookup returns CDR1 SEHNR and CDR2 FQNEAQ (reference sequence). This CDR3 is CASSPDSMNTEAFF. CDR3 bases: TGTGCCAGCAGCCCCGACAGTATGAACACTGAAGCTTTCTTT.

This clone appeared a few times. The rearrangement links TRBV9 to TRBJ1-3, with 8 bases matching TRBD1. Germline values: CDR1 SGDLS, CDR2 YYNGEE. V dropped 4 bases and J dropped 4; count of bases not matched to a gene: 4. The CDR3 is 14 amino acids. CDR3 protein: CASSTRGQGNTIYF. DNA for the CDR3: TGTGCCAGCAGCACCAGGGGGCAAGGAAACACCATATATTTT. Full variable domain (missing parts from reference TRBV9 and TRBJ1-3): DSGVTQTPKHLITATGQRVTLRCSPRSGDLSVYWYQQSLDQGLQFLIQYYNGEERAKGNILERFSAQQFPDLHSELNLSSLELGDSALYFCASSTRGQGNTIYFGEGSWLTVV.

This clone is a singleton in its sample. This chain joins TRBV12-5 and TRBJ1-1, with D unclear. The CDR3 runs 12 residues. V lost 1 base and J 7 bases, leaving 7 bases between the germline ends. Per germline, CDR1 LGHNT and CDR2 FRNRAP. CDR3 bases: TGTGCTAGTGGTTTGGCGGGGAATGAAGCTTTCTTT. Translating gives CASGLAGNEAFF.

The V gene is TRBV30, the J gene TRBJ1-5, with D perhaps TRBD1 (5 bases). The germline V gene encodes CDR1 GTSNPN and CDR2 SVGIG (reference sequence). The CDR3 is 13 amino acids. Trimming took 2 bases from V and 3 from J, leaving 8 bases between them. The CDR3 coding sequence is TGTGCCTGGAGTCGACAGCCCAATCAGCCCCAGCATTTT. It specifies CAWSRQPNQPQHF.

This clone has more than one count but fewer than ten. CDR3 nucleotide sequence: TGTGCCAGCAGCTGGCAGGAAAAACTGTTTTTT. It codes for CASSWQEKLFF. The chain links TRBV7-9 to TRBJ1-4; D remains ambiguous. This CDR3 is 11 amino acids long. Germline CDR1 reads SEHNR; CDR2 reads FQNEAQ (reference sequence). V lost 4 bases to trimming and J lost 8 bases, with 5 bases between them.

The chain joins TRBV29-1 to TRBJ2-3, with TRBD2 matching 8 bases. Trimming cost V 7 bases and J 2 bases; bases outside gene matches: 8. The germline V gene encodes CDR1 SQVTM and CDR2 ANQGSEA. The CDR3 spans 14 residues. The CDR3 DNA reads TGCAGCGGACGGGGGGGCCTCATCACAGATACGCAGTATTTT. Protein product: CSGRGGLITDTQYF.

This chain connects TRBV5-5 to TRBJ1-2; no clear D. CDR1 and CDR2 from the germline V gene are SGHKS and YYEKEE (reference sequence). CDR3 length equals 11 residues. Trimming took off 2 bases at V and 10 bases at J, with 9 bases between the two ends. As DNA, the CDR3 is TGTGCCAGCAGCTTACAGTTTGTCTACACCTTC. It yields the protein CASSLQFVYTF.

Comments on this clone: Different DNA sequences within this sample yield the same CDR3. The rearrangement links TRBV5-1 to TRBJ1-5; 7 positions agree with TRBD1. The V gene's germline CDR1 is SGHRS and CDR2 YFSETQ. The CDR3 has 14 amino acids. J was trimmed by 2 bases and V by 4 bases; bases with no gene match: 3. This CDR3 reads CASSPGTGNQPQHF. CDR3 nucleotide sequence: TGCGCCAGCAGCCCGGGGACAGGCAATCAGCCCCAGCATTTT.

The rearrangement links TRBV5-5 to TRBJ2-1; TRBD2 aligns across 13 bases. The CDR3 extends over 16 amino acids. Germline assignment: CDR1 SGHKS and CDR2 YYEKEE (reference sequence). The junction had 9 bases not matched to a gene; V was cut back by 4 bases and J by 8 bases. CDR3 loop: CASSTGLAGPIDEQFF. The CDR3 DNA is TGTGCCAGCAGCACGGGACTAGCGGGGCCTATCGATGAGCAGTTCTTC.

The CDR3 reads CASSLVPRSNSPLHF. The CDR3 DNA is TGTGCCAGCAGCTTAGTCCCCAGGTCCAATTCACCCCTCCACTTT. This chain uses TRBV11-2 with TRBJ1-6; D unresolved. CDR1 is SGHAT and CDR2 is FQNNGV in the germline V gene. CDR3 size: 15 residues. The V gene lost 1 base and the J gene lost 7 bases, with 11 bases spanning the gap.

V is TRBV6-5 and J is TRBJ2-5, with TRBD2 identical over 8 bases. This CDR3 has 13 residues. The V gene's germline CDR1 is MNHEY and CDR2 SVGAGI. Trimming at V came to 6 bases and at J to 5 bases, leaving 5 bases not matched to a gene. CDR3 in DNA: TGTGCCAGCAGGCGGGGGGAGGGGGAGACCCAGTACTTC. It encodes CASRRGEGETQYF.

The rearrangement links TRBV13 to TRBJ2-3; 9 bases line up with TRBD1. The V gene end was trimmed by 5 bases and the J gene end by 1 base; junction bases not matched to a gene: 10. CDR3 length: 17 residues. Germline CDR1 and CDR2: PRHDT and FYEKMQ (reference sequence). CDR3 nucleotides: TGTGCCAGCAGCATGGACAGGGGACTTACTCGCACAGATACGCAGTATTTT. The encoded protein is CASSMDRGLTRTDTQYF. Variable domain in full (rest from reference TRBV13 and TRBJ2-3): AAGVIQSPRHLIKEKRETATLKCYPIPRHDTVYWYQQGPGQDPQFLISFYEKMQSDKGSIPDRFSAQQFSDYHSELNMSSLELGDSALYFCASSMDRGLTRTDTQYFGPGTRLTVL.

This rearrangement joins TRBV5-6 to TRBJ2-7; 10 nucleotides agree with TRBD1. Trimming cost V 3 bases and J 5 bases; bases outside gene matches: 8. This CDR3 is 15 amino acids long. Looked up from germline, CDR1 is SGHDT and CDR2 is YYEEEE. This CDR3 is CASSSAGQGINEQYF. The DNA for the CDR3 is TGTGCCAGCAGCTCAGCGGGACAGGGGATCAACGAGCAGTACTTC. Complete variable domain (other parts from reference TRBV5-6 and TRBJ2-7): DAGVTQSPTHLIKTRGQQVTLRCSPKSGHDTVSWYQQALGQGPQFIFQYYEEEERQRGNFPDRFSGHQFPNYSSELNVNALLLGDSALYLCASSSAGQGINEQYFGPGTRLTVT.

The rearrangement uses TRBV6-5 and TRBJ2-7, with D possibly TRBD2 on 6 matching bases. This CDR3 has 13 residues. Germline V gene sequence: CDR1 MNHEY, CDR2 SVGAGI. Trimming took off 8 bases at V and 9 bases at J, with 20 bases between the two ends. The CDR3 loop is CASRESRLGWQYF. The DNA for the CDR3 is TGTGCCAGCCGGGAGTCTAGGTTGGGGTGGCAGTACTTC.

V usage is TRBV6-1 and J usage is TRBJ2-6; TRBD1 might be the D (6 bases). V lost 4 bases and J 0 bases, leaving 10 bases between the germline ends. This CDR3 region has 16 residues. CDR1 and CDR2 from the germline V gene are MNHNS and SASEGT. CDR3 in amino acids: CASSGTAGSGANVLTF. The CDR3 coding sequence is TGTGCCAGCAGTGGGACAGCCGGCTCTGGGGCCAACGTCCTGACTTTC.

V and J are TRBV6-6 and TRBJ1-5; tentative D call: TRBD1 (5 bases). CDR1 is MNHNY and CDR2 is SVGAGI in the germline V gene (reference sequence). V lost 8 bases, J lost 7 bases, and 15 bases lay in between. The CDR3 spans 13 residues. DNA for the CDR3: TGTGCCAGCGAGCCAGGGTCTGGACAGCCCCAGCATTTT. Translated, it gives CASEPGSGQPQHF.

V usage is TRBV4-1 and J usage is TRBJ2-7, with TRBD1 identical over 7 bases. Trimming took 0 bases from V and 4 from J; bases not matched to a gene: 6. CDR3 length equals 15 residues. Germline V gives CDR1 MGHRA, CDR2 YSYEKL. Here the CDR3 DNA reads TGCGCCAGCAGCCAAGAAGCGACAGGGATGTACGAGCAGTACTTC. Protein: CASSQEATGMYEQYF.

The V gene is TRBV27, the J gene TRBJ2-5; the D gene is possibly TRBD1 (5 bases). In germline, CDR1 is MNHEY, CDR2 SMNVEV (reference sequence). Trimming pared 5 bases from V and 2 bases from J, leaving 9 bases between. The CDR3 sequence is 13 residues long. CDR3 amino acids: CASSVDSQETQYF. CDR3 in DNA: TGTGCCAGCAGTGTCGACAGTCAAGAGACCCAGTACTTC.

This clone showed up many times. This chain joins TRBV18 and TRBJ2-6; 9 positions match TRBD1. J lost 2 bases, V lost 8 bases, and 4 bases had no gene match. This CDR3 has 15 residues. Germline lookup yields CDR1 KGHSH and CDR2 LQKENI. The CDR3 sequence: CASTRQGAGANVLTF. The CDR3 nucleotides are TGTGCCAGCACCAGACAGGGGGCTGGGGCCAACGTCCTGACTTTC.

This clone is a singleton in its sample. The genes are TRBV7-2 and TRBJ2-5; D is unclear. CDR3 length: 14 residues. Germline CDR1 and CDR2: SGHTA and FQGNSA. V shed 1 base and J shed 2 bases, with 8 bases lying between them. CDR3 region: CASSLVTSQETQYF. The CDR3 nucleotides read TGTGCCAGCAGCTTAGTTACGAGTCAAGAGACCCAGTACTTC.

A note on this clone: In the same sample, other DNA sequences code for this CDR3. The CDR3 spells CASSFPGNYGYTF. In nucleotides, the CDR3 is TGTGCCAGCAGTTTCCCAGGGAACTATGGCTACACCTTC. The genes are TRBV28 and TRBJ1-2; possible D gene TRBD1, 5 bases. Germline loops: CDR1 MDHEN, CDR2 SYDVKM. The CDR3 runs to 13 residues. V shed 3 bases and J shed 2 bases, with 7 bases lying between them.

J is TRBJ2-3 and V is TRBV5-1, with 8 bases that match TRBD1. From germline, CDR1 is SGHRS and CDR2 YFSETQ. The CDR3 consists of 19 residues. V lost 3 bases, J lost 3 bases, and 18 bases stayed unmatched. The CDR3 loop reads CASSSSPLGQGTSTDTQYF. CDR3 DNA sequence: TGCGCCAGCAGCTCTAGCCCCCTCGGACAGGGAACATCGACAGATACGCAGTATTTT. The variable domain in full, with the rest retrieved from reference TRBV5-1 and TRBJ2-3, is KAGVTQTPRYLIKTRGQQVTLSCSPISGHRSVSWYQQTPGQGLQFLFEYFSETQRNKGNFPGRFSGRQFSNSRSEMNVSTLELGDSALYLCASSSSPLGQGTSTDTQYFGPGTRLTVL.

This clone showed up just once. This chain uses TRBV11-2 with TRBJ2-7, with 8 bases fitting TRBD1. V was clipped by 5 bases and J by 6 bases; unmatched bases: 9. Germline CDR1 is SGHAT and CDR2 is FQNNGV. The CDR3 sequence is 14 residues long. CDR3 protein: CASSPGQGSGEQYF. DNA of the CDR3: TGTGCCAGCAGCCCAGGACAGGGTTCGGGCGAGCAGTACTTC.

The rearrangement links TRBV10-3 to TRBJ1-3, with 7 nucleotides matching TRBD1. Trimming took 8 bases from V and 4 from J; bases not matched to a gene: 2. There are 12 residues in the CDR3. Germline lookup yields CDR1 ENHRY and CDR2 SYGVKD. CDR3 sequence reads: CAIRDRGNTIYF. DNA of the CDR3: TGTGCCATCCGGGACAGAGGAAACACCATATATTTT.

This clone was detected once. V gene TRBV25-1 combines with J gene TRBJ1-2, with 7 positions matching TRBD1. J gave up 11 bases and V 2 bases, and 11 bases lay outside the gene matches. The CDR3 has 14 residues. Germline values: CDR1 MGHDK, CDR2 SYGVNS. The CDR3 spells CASSEATGPTRYTF. The CDR3 DNA reads TGTGCCAGCAGTGAAGCGACAGGGCCGACGCGATACACCTTC.

This chain uses TRBV30 with TRBJ2-5, with TRBD2 matching over 8 bases. Trimming cost V 3 bases and J 5 bases; bases outside gene matches: 2. The CDR3 loop spans 12 amino acids. CDR1 GTSNPN and CDR2 SVGIG come from the germline V gene (reference sequence). CDR3 in amino acids: CAWSASGETQYF. The CDR3 DNA reads TGTGCCTGGAGCGCTAGCGGGGAGACCCAGTACTTC.